One TCR beta chain is described in this entry. The antigen remains undetermined. The data are from a study of shared clonotypes between healthy human individuals. Naive CD8 cells comprised CD45RO-negative, CCR7-positively selected cells, excluding terminally differentiated effector memory CD45RA+ cells. Free of recent acute infections or vaccinations, the donors were healthy HIV-negative adults. Findings of the study overall: Larger richness was generally estimated for naive than memory subsets.

CDR1 and CDR2 from the germline V gene are SGHDT and YYEEEE. This CDR3 comprises 14 residues. J gave up 3 bases and V 1 base, and 3 bases lay outside the gene matches. Several immunoSEQ 96-well plates shared each subset's DNA, each plate a replicate. The method was immunoSEQ multiplex PCR; TCRdb's version includes in-frame clones alone and lacks a portion of them. The sample lists about 2 million clones, 85% to 95% occurring once. The J gene is TRBJ2-7, the V gene TRBV5-6, with 8 nucleotides matching TRBD2. The specimen was naive CD8+ T cells sorted from blood. The sequence was collected from a man younger than 30 in good health. The CDR3 loop reads CASSLRGGYYEQYF. CDR3 DNA sequence: TGTGCCAGCAGCTTGCGCGGGGGGTACTACGAGCAGTACTTC. The whole variable domain, remainder taken from reference TRBV5-6 and TRBJ2-7, is DAGVTQSPTHLIKTRGQQVTLRCSPKSGHDTVSWYQQALGQGPQFIFQYYEEEERQRGNFPDRFSGHQFPNYSSELNVNALLLGDSALYLCASSLRGGYYEQYFGPGTRLTVT.